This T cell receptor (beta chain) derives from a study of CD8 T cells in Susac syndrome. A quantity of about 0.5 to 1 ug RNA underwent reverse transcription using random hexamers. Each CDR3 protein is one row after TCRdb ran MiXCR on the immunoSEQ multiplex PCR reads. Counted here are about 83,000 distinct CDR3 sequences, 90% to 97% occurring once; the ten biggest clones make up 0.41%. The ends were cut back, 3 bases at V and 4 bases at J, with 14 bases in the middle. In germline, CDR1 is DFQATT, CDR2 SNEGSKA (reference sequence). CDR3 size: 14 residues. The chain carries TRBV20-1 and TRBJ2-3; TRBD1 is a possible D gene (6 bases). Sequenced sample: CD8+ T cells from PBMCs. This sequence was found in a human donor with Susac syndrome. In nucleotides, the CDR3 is TGCAGTGCTAGTAGGCAGGGGTCGGCAGATACGCAGTATTTT. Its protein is CSASRQGSADTQYF.